This T cell receptor beta chain originates from a study of CD8 T cells in Susac syndrome. Negative isolation yielded CD8+ and CD4+ T cells; FACS enriched TEMRA cells. The germline V gene encodes CDR1 MGHRA and CDR2 YSYEKL. Deletions cut 4 bases from V and 4 bases from J, with 13 bases between. The CDR3 covers 15 residues. It was with random hexamers that about 0.45 to 1 ug RNA was reverse transcribed. Amplification of TCR beta CDR3 across 54 Vbeta and 13 Jbeta was performed with immunoSEQ multiplex PCR. One entry per CDR3 protein, called by TCRdb with MiXCR from the immunoSEQ multiplex PCR reads. The sample carries about 190,000 distinct CDR3 sequences, approximately 96% recorded once.

This chain links TRBV4-1 with TRBJ2-2; tentatively, D is TRBD1 or TRBD2 (6 bases each). The sample consisted of CD4+ T cells from PBMCs. The sequence was collected from a human donor with Susac syndrome. CDR3 nucleotides: TGCGCCAGCAGCCTAGCCGGGGGCCGCACCGGGGAGCTGTTTTTT. Residues: CASSLAGGRTGELFF.